This TCR beta chain derives from a study of blood T cell repertoires in COVID-19 (dated by TCRdb to the early 2020s). Some background on the complete study: Samples covering the acute and convalescent phases of COVID-19 were provided by collaborators in the United States, Italy and Spain. The material from the prospective study consisted of cDNA or gDNA derived from T cells, B-cell-depleted T cells, or PBMCs. Deeply sampled blood TCRbeta repertoires from subjects exposed to, actively infected with, or recovered from COVID-19 were included in the dataset. The sample metadata nearly always contained a de-identified subject ID, COVID-19 status, age in years and sex. The repertoires were released in a freely available public database intended as a resource for research on the immune response to SARS-CoV-2. The samples were drawn from two sources: the first 160 participants of the ongoing ImmuneRACE study, and 1,000 to 1,500 subjects contributed by 6 global collaborators. Where available, HLA class I and class II types were taken from metadata supplied by the sample provider and were not determined by assay-based typing.

Participants in the prospective study were enrolled through a virtual design, were aged about 18 to 90 years, and lived in under 25 United States geographic areas. In the prospective study, cohorts were assigned on the basis of participant-reported clinical history obtained from a screening survey and a study questionnaire. Mobile phlebotomists in the prospective study collected whole blood, serum and a nasopharyngeal or oropharyngeal swab from every participant. Prospective study participants could optionally give additional blood draws and questionnaires over an approximately two-month period. Before DNA extraction, blood samples from the prospective study were shipped at room temperature or frozen. The research as a whole found: How much clinical and demographic metadata was included differed by source and by participant, and the metadata was provided uncurated.

This clone appeared a few times. The antigen it recognizes is unknown. Base-call qualities are not available, and no considerably larger clone is one nucleotide away. TCRbeta CDR3 regions were amplified from genomic DNA using the immunoSEQ Assay, a bias-controlled multiplex PCR. The original pipeline was this. The number of nucleated cells in each sample was estimated by amplification of reference gene primers within the assay. Sequence reads were collapsed and filtered to measure the absolute abundance of every unique TCRbeta CDR3 rearrangement. For each sample, productive Simpson clonality was calculated by taking the square root of Simpson's diversity index across productive rearrangements. Held by TCRdb, this immuneACCESS table contains in-frame sequences only and omits some clones. Under half of the omission traces to an unresolved V gene where checked; the cause of the rest is unknown. Clonal size and the V and J genes are those of that table, whereas D and trimming came from the DNA. The sample table contains under 350,000 clones; only one count was recorded for 65% to 90% of them. The ten largest clones add up to around 4.4% of the sample.

Including the terminal cysteine and phenylalanine, the CDR3 comprises 13 residues. Here the CDR3 DNA is all that survives: 39 bases in frame from base 1. Between the V and J ends, shortened by 4 bases and 4 bases respectively, the junction contains 10 bases. From the germline V gene (reference sequence), CDR1 is MNHEY and CDR2 is SMNVEV. This receptor was identified in a woman aged 40 to 55 with acute COVID-19. The chain employs TRBV27 and TRBJ1-1; matching of 6 bases hints at TRBD1 as the D gene. The source material was PBMCs or T cells enriched from blood (not recorded which). The CDR3 is CASSYRVSTEAFF. The DNA sequence is TGTGCCAGCAGTTACAGGGTTAGCACTGAAGCTTTCTTT.